These 7 T cell receptor beta chains were all obtained from the same sample, sequenced in a study of T cells expressing NK-cell markers (dated by TCRdb to 2020 to 2021). Receptor amplification or capture employed 5' RACE. The data were produced on an Illumina HiSeq 2000. TCRdb reprocessed the reads and assigns one entry to each CDR3 protein sequence, leaving out DNA. The table of this sample itemizes roughly 350,000 distinct CDR3 sequences. The leading ten clones occupy over 4% of the sample. Sequenced input: blood T cells: a sorted CD56 or NKG2C T cell subset, CD4+ or CD8+ T cells, or bulk PBMC T cells (not recorded which). The source of these receptors is a man aged 18-70 years in good health.

CDR3 sequence: CSAQPPGLAEPLYSGTQYF. The V gene is TRBV20-1, the J gene TRBJ2-3; TCRdb selects TRBD2, and the lack of DNA leaves this call unchecked. Germline assignment: CDR1 DFQATT and CDR2 SNEGSKA (reference sequence). CDR3 length equals 19 residues.

The chain employs TRBV20-1 and TRBJ2-1. CDR3 size: 14 residues. The germline V gene encodes CDR1 DFQATT and CDR2 SNEGSKA (reference sequence). CDR3 residues: CSARRFGSTDEQFF.

This chain uses TRBV3-1 with TRBJ2-1; the D call from TCRdb, TRBD2, cannot be confirmed without DNA. This CDR3 has 16 residues. In germline, CDR1 is LGHDT, CDR2 YNNKEL (reference sequence). This chain's CDR3 is CASSQAARTRYNEQFF.

V gene TRBV7-6 combines with J gene TRBJ1-1. Germline assignment: CDR1 SGHVS and CDR2 FNYEAQ. CDR3 length equals 13 residues. The CDR3 sequence is CASSPQAYTEAFF.

The chain joins TRBV7-9 to TRBJ2-6; TCRdb's assignment of TRBD2 cannot be checked, as there is no DNA. CDR1 is SEHNR, CDR2 FQNEAQ, per germline (reference sequence). The CDR3 runs 16 residues. CDR3 amino acids: CASSAGLPSGANVLTF. The variable domain in full, completed from reference TRBV7-9 and TRBJ2-6, reads DTGVSQNPRHKITKRGQNVTFRCDPISEHNRLYWYRQTLGQGPEFLTYFQNEAQLEKSRLLSDRFSAERPKGSFSTLEIQRTEQGDSAMYLCASSAGLPSGANVLTFGAGSRLTVL.

This sequence joins TRBV5-6 and TRBJ1-5. Germline CDR1 reads SGHDT; CDR2 reads YYEEEE. The CDR3 contains 14 residues. CDR3: CASSLAGSYQPQHF.

The V gene is TRBV20-1, the J gene TRBJ1-6; absent DNA, TCRdb's TRBD1 call cannot be checked. The CDR3 extends over 15 amino acids. Germline V CDR1 and CDR2: DFQATT, SNEGSKA (reference sequence). This CDR3 is CSASPLLIDNSPLHF.